The 14 T cell receptor beta chains reported below all come from one sample, sequenced in a study of T cell repertoires in cytomegalovirus infection. TCRdb re-called the reads with MiXCR, one entry per CDR3 protein. This sample has hundreds of thousands of distinct CDR3 sequences, with more than 25% found just once. These receptors are not linked to any known antigen. The material sequenced was cultured CD8+ T cells from PBMCs, taken from culture after CMV antigen stimulation. These receptors came from a human donor in good health (CMV status not recorded). Some clones in this sample may be carry-over from other donors' samples.

A word on this clonotype: A much larger clone lies a single base off, so this may be a read error. The J gene is TRBJ2-3, the V gene TRBV11-2; 13 bases are shared with TRBD2. CDR1 SGHAT and CDR2 FQNNGV come from the germline V gene. The CDR3 runs 16 residues. The CDR3 bases are TGTGTCAGCAGCGCATGGACTAGCGGGGGAGGAAATACGCAGTATTTT. Translated: CVSSAWTSGGGNTQYF.

V and J are TRBV10-3 and TRBJ2-1, with D perhaps matching TRBD1 (5 bases). Germline V CDR1 and CDR2: ENHRY, SYGVKD. With 6 bases removed from V and 5 bases from J, the gap between germline ends came to 11 bases. The length of the CDR3 is 13 residues. The CDR3 region is CAIRLGHNNEQFF. CDR3 coding DNA: TGTGCCATCAGACTTGGACACAACAATGAGCAGTTCTTC.

This clonotype showed up just a few times. V usage is TRBV5-6 and J usage is TRBJ2-3, with D possibly TRBD1 on 6 matching bases. The V gene lost 2 bases and the J gene lost 1 base, with 23 bases spanning the gap. Germline V CDR1 and CDR2: SGHDT, YYEEEE. The CDR3 covers 19 residues. The CDR3 here is CASSFLTGTSGLGTDTQYF. Here the CDR3 DNA reads TGTGCCAGCAGCTTCCTGACCGGGACATCAGGACTCGGCACAGATACGCAGTATTTT.

V gene TRBV5-4 combines with J gene TRBJ2-5; no clear D gene. Between the trimmed V and J ends, which lost 4 bases and 5 bases, there was a span of 18 bases. The V gene's germline CDR1 is SGHNT and CDR2 YYREEE (reference sequence). CDR3 length: 15 residues. The CDR3 loop is CASSPRAHGMETQYF. In DNA form, the CDR3 reads TGTGCCAGCAGCCCGCGAGCGCACGGTATGGAGACCCAGTACTTC.

This clonotype has at least ten counts. The chain combines TRBV7-2 with TRBJ2-6; the D is unclear. The germline V gene has CDR1 SGHTA and CDR2 FQGNSA. The CDR3 is 18 residues long. Trimming removed 3 bases from V and 1 base from J, with 16 bases in between. The CDR3 bases are TGTGCCAGCAGCTTGGTGCCGGCGTCGTTTTCTGGGGCCAACGTCCTGACTTTC. Residues: CASSLVPASFSGANVLTF.

This clonotype has more than one count but fewer than ten. The CDR3 protein is CASSFYRDEAAFF. In DNA, the CDR3 is TGTGCCAGCAGCTTTTACAGGGACGAAGCGGCTTTCTTT. The rearrangement uses TRBV7-6 and TRBJ1-1; a possible D gene is TRBD1 (6 bases). Trimming removed 3 bases at V and 11 bases at J, with 16 bases between. The CDR3 covers 13 residues. The V gene's germline CDR1 is SGHVS and CDR2 FNYEAQ.

The chain carries TRBV11-2 and TRBJ1-4; D is perhaps TRBD1 (6 bases). The CDR3 runs 14 residues. The germline gives CDR1 SGHAT, CDR2 FQNNGV. The V end lost 4 bases, the J end lost 4 bases, and 10 bases lay between the germline ends. The CDR3 nucleotides are TGTGCCAGCAGCTCGGACAGTTTTAATGAAAAACTGTTTTTT. It codes for CASSSDSFNEKLFF.

The J gene is TRBJ2-1, the V gene TRBV5-1; D is perhaps TRBD1 (6 bases). Per the germline V gene, CDR1 is SGHRS and CDR2 is YFSETQ. CDR3 length: 14 residues. V was trimmed by 4 bases and J by 4 bases, leaving 12 bases between them. The CDR3 DNA reads as TGCGCCAGCAGCCCCCGGGACATTTACAATGAGCAGTTCTTC. Translating gives CASSPRDIYNEQFF.

The sample holds a few counts of this clonotype. V gene TRBV12-3 or TRBV12-4 combines with J gene TRBJ2-3, with TRBD2 as a possible D gene (5 bases). The CDR3 has 13 amino acids. V lost 7 bases and J 6 bases, leaving 14 bases between the germline ends. CDR3 region: CASTPGSSDTQYF. In nucleotides, the CDR3 is TGTGCCAGCACCCCGGGGAGCTCGGATACGCAGTATTTT.

This clonotype turned up a few times. The chain couples TRBV25-1 to TRBJ1-1; 7 nucleotides agree with TRBD1. J lost 8 bases, V lost 2 bases, and 8 bases had no gene match. There are 14 residues in the CDR3. The germline V gene has CDR1 MGHDK and CDR2 SYGVNS. CDR3: CASSETGANLEAFF. For the CDR3, the DNA is TGTGCCAGCAGTGAAACAGGGGCGAACCTCGAAGCTTTCTTT.

This clonotype showed up just a few times. V is TRBV20-1 and J is TRBJ2-6; D remains unclear. The germline V gene encodes CDR1 DFQATT and CDR2 SNEGSKA (reference sequence). The CDR3 runs to 15 residues. V was cut by 6 bases and J by 2 bases, with 14 bases left in between. Here the CDR3 DNA reads TGCAGTGCCCCTGAAGGGTTCCCTGGGGCCAACGTCCTGACTTTC. It is translated as CSAPEGFPGANVLTF.

The chain carries TRBV29-1 and TRBJ2-7; D remains unclear. Deletions cut 4 bases from V and 1 base from J, with 8 bases between. CDR1 and CDR2 from the germline V gene are SQVTM and ANQGSEA. This CDR3 region has 12 residues. The chain's CDR3 is CSVVGRSYEQYF. DNA of the CDR3: TGCAGCGTTGTTGGCAGATCCTACGAGCAGTACTTC.

The chain has TRBV10-3 and TRBJ1-5; the D is unclear. Trimming shortened V by 9 bases and J by 5 bases, and 14 bases separated the two germline ends. The CDR3 totals 13 residues. The germline gives CDR1 ENHRY, CDR2 SYGVKD. In nucleotides, the CDR3 is TGTGCCATAGGAAGAACCCTCTATCAGCCCCAGCATTTT. As protein: CAIGRTLYQPQHF.

The V and J genes are TRBV27 and TRBJ2-3, with 7 nucleotides matching TRBD1. The CDR3 length is 17 residues. Germline loops: CDR1 MNHEY, CDR2 SMNVEV (reference sequence). Germline trimming cut 5 bases from V and 4 bases from J; bases unmatched to any gene: 15. The CDR3, as DNA: TGTGCCAGCAGTACCCCCCGAGGCAGGGGGTACGCAGATACGCAGTATTTT. Translated: CASSTPRGRGYADTQYF.